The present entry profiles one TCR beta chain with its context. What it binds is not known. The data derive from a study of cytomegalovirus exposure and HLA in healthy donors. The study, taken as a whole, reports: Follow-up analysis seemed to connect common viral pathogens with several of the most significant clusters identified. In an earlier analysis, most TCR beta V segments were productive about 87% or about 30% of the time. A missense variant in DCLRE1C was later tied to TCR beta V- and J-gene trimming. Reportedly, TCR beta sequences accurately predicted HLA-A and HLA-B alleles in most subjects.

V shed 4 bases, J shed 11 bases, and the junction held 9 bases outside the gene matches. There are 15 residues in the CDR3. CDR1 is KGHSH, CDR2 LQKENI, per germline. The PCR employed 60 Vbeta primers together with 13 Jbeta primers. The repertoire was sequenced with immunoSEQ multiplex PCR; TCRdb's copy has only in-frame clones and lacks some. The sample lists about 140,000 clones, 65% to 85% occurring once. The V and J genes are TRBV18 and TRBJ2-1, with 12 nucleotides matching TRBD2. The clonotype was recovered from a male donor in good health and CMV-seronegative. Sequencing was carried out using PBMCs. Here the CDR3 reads CASSLTSGGSPQQFF. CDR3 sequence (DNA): TGTGCCAGCTCACTTACTAGCGGGGGGAGCCCCCAGCAGTTCTTC.